This TCR beta chain was recorded in a study of blood T cell repertoires in COVID-19. In the study's own analysis: Scientists estimated how many nucleated cells there were by amplifying reference gene primers. Here immunoSEQ multiplex PCR was the method, and the copy in TCRdb shows in-frame clones only, minus some. V and J calls and clone size follow that table, whereas D and trimming were derived from the DNA. The sample includes about 76,000 clones, 87% seen only once; the top ten take approximately 8%. CDR1 and CDR2 from the germline V gene are KGHSH and LQKENI. CDR3 length equals 15 residues. Trimming removed 6 bases at V and 1 base at J, with 12 bases between.

The rearrangement links TRBV18 to TRBJ1-4, with D unclear. The sequenced sample was peripheral blood. This TCR derives from a man aged 30 to 39 with acute or convalescent COVID-19. The CDR3 spells CASSEDQKTNEKLFF. CDR3 nucleotides: TGTGCCAGCTCGGAGGATCAAAAAACTAATGAAAAACTGTTTTTT.